This T cell receptor beta chain was found in a study of beta chain features in type 1 diabetes. Study results and caveats: Patients with Type 1 diabetes showed moderately but significantly shorter TCRB CDR3s in all four CD4+ subsets. Overrepresentation of cells with high TCR expression could result from cDNA sequencing.

The authors reverse transcribed all of the isolated RNA, so sequencing captured expressed TCRB transcripts. Repertoires were generated with immunoSEQ multiplex PCR, while TCRdb's copy carries only in-frame clones and drops some. Counted here are hundreds of thousands of clones, 10% to 15% occurring once; the ten biggest clones make up about 0.018%. Looked up from germline, CDR1 is SGHTA and CDR2 is FQGTGA. The V gene lost 4 bases and the J gene lost 0 bases, with 13 bases spanning the gap. The CDR3 loop spans 16 amino acids. Blood was drawn once from each donor into heparinised tubes. The draws averaged around 110 mL. As regards this clone: Its antigen is not identified.

Sequencing was performed on naive CD4+ T cells from blood. The receptor's source is a man between 18 and 35 years old in good health. The rearrangement links TRBV7-3 to TRBJ2-1, with D perhaps TRBD2 (5 bases). The CDR3 sequence is CASSSRTGSSYNEQFF. The CDR3 DNA follows: TGTGCCAGCAGCTCCCGGACTGGGAGCTCCTACAATGAGCAGTTCTTC.